Described below is a single T cell receptor (beta chain) sequence and its context. This record comes from a study of cytomegalovirus exposure and HLA in healthy donors. Trimming shortened V by 3 bases and J by 1 base, and 9 bases separated the two germline ends. Germline loops: CDR1 SGHTA, CDR2 FQGNSA. CDR3 length: 14 residues. The PCR ran on 60 Vbeta and 13 Jbeta primers. The method was immunoSEQ multiplex PCR; TCRdb's version includes in-frame clones alone and lacks a portion of them. The sample contains some 150,000 clones, roughly 80% of which appear only once. V usage is TRBV7-2 and J usage is TRBJ2-5; a possible D gene is TRBD2 (5 bases). Sequenced: PBMCs. The clonotype comes from a female donor in good health and CMV-seronegative. The CDR3 DNA follows: TGTGCCAGCAGCTTTGGGCGGGCCCAAGAGACCCAGTACTTC. It translates to CASSFGRAQETQYF.